These 32 T cell receptor beta chains were sequenced from one sample in a study of blood T cell repertoires in COVID-19. The data were produced by immunoSEQ multiplex PCR, yet TCRdb's version contains in-frame clones alone and is incomplete. This table has around 280,000 clones, about 86% appearing once. Sequenced: peripheral blood. The receptors originated from a woman younger than 45 who had recovered from COVID-19.

This clone was observed a few times. The rearrangement uses TRBV5-1 and TRBJ1-4, with 7 bases lining up with TRBD1. Germline loops: CDR1 SGHRS, CDR2 YFSETQ. The trim removed 4 bases at V and 6 bases at J, leaving 3 bases unmatched. This CDR3 is built from 13 residues. Here the CDR3 reads CASSPGTDEKLFF. The CDR3 nucleotides are TGCGCCAGCAGCCCTGGGACAGATGAAAAACTGTTTTTT. The complete variable domain, with remaining parts taken from reference TRBV5-1 and TRBJ1-4, reads KAGVTQTPRYLIKTRGQQVTLSCSPISGHRSVSWYQQTPGQGLQFLFEYFSETQRNKGNFPGRFSGRQFSNSRSEMNVSTLELGDSALYLCASSPGTDEKLFFGSGTQLSVL.

This sequence joins TRBV4-1 and TRBJ2-7, with TRBD2 matching over 9 bases. V was pared by 2 bases and J by 2 bases, with 7 bases of the junction left unmatched. Germline V lookup: CDR1 MGHRA, CDR2 YSYEKL. The CDR3 runs 16 residues. CDR3 nucleotides: TGCGCCAGCAGCCAATCGACTAGCGGTCTAACCTACGAGCAGTACTTC. The encoded protein is CASSQSTSGLTYEQYF.

V is TRBV11-2 and J is TRBJ2-1; 9 bases match TRBD2. J gave up 2 bases and V 4 bases, and 3 bases lay outside the gene matches. Germline V gene sequence: CDR1 SGHAT, CDR2 FQNNGV. This CDR3 has 15 residues. This chain's CDR3 is CASSSIAGAYNEQFF. The CDR3 region has the DNA TGTGCCAGCAGCTCAATAGCGGGGGCCTACAATGAGCAGTTCTTC.

The chain uses TRBV7-8 and TRBJ1-1; a weak D match, TRBD1 (6 bases). The V gene lost 5 bases and the J gene lost 0 bases, with 7 bases spanning the gap. The CDR3 has 13 amino acids. Germline V gene data show CDR1 as SGHVS and CDR2 as FQNEAQ. The DNA of the CDR3 is TGTGCCAGCAGCCGGGACATGAACACTGAAGCTTTCTTT. Translating gives CASSRDMNTEAFF.

This chain uses TRBV4-1 with TRBJ1-4, with D unclear. V was clipped by 8 bases and J by 8 bases, with 9 bases between them. There are 11 residues in the CDR3. Per the germline V gene, CDR1 is MGHRA and CDR2 is YSYEKL. DNA for the CDR3: TGCGCCAGCTCGGGTGGGGAAAAACTGTTTTTT. Protein sequence: CASSGGEKLFF.

CDR3: CASSVRQGSPDTQYF. CDR3 DNA sequence: TGCGCCAGCAGCGTTCGACAGGGGTCCCCAGATACGCAGTATTTT. The rearrangement joins TRBV5-1 to TRBJ2-3; 8 bases match TRBD1. In germline, CDR1 is SGHRS, CDR2 YFSETQ. Unmatched junction bases numbered 8, after V lost 4 bases and J lost 4 bases. CDR3 size: 15 residues.

The chain combines TRBV19 with TRBJ1-1; no clear D gene. This CDR3 is 13 amino acids long. CDR1 LNHDA and CDR2 SQIVND come from the germline V gene (reference sequence). V was shortened by 1 base and J by 7 bases, with 10 bases between the two germline ends. Here the CDR3 reads CASSIVQNREAFF. The CDR3 nucleotides are TGTGCCAGTAGTATAGTACAGAACCGTGAAGCTTTCTTT.

As DNA, the CDR3 is TGTGCCAGCAGTGAAGCGCAACAGGGCTACGAGCAGTACTTC. Its protein is CASSEAQQGYEQYF. The chain couples TRBV6-1 to TRBJ2-7; D perhaps matches TRBD1 (6 bases). CDR1 is MNHNS and CDR2 is SASEGT in the germline V gene. This CDR3 is built from 14 residues. V shed 0 bases and J shed 3 bases, with 9 bases lying between them.

The V gene is TRBV4-3, the J gene TRBJ2-7, with D possibly matching TRBD2 (6 bases). With 0 bases removed from V and 6 bases from J, the gap between germline ends came to 15 bases. Germline lookup yields CDR1 LGHNA and CDR2 YSLEER. CDR3 length: 15 amino acids. The CDR3: CASSQDRHGRGEQYF. The CDR3 bases are TGCGCCAGCAGCCAAGATCGTCACGGGAGAGGCGAGCAGTACTTC.

This clone was recorded only once. The rearrangement links TRBV19 to TRBJ1-1, with 7 nucleotides matching TRBD1. The V gene end was trimmed by 7 bases and the J gene end by 0 bases; junction bases not matched to a gene: 8. Per germline, CDR1 LNHDA and CDR2 SQIVND (reference sequence). The CDR3 sequence is 15 residues long. Here the CDR3 reads CASTRDSVMNTEAFF. The CDR3 DNA follows: TGTGCCAGTACGCGGGACAGCGTTATGAACACTGAAGCTTTCTTT.

The chain has TRBV27 and TRBJ2-2, with 10 positions matching TRBD1. Germline CDR1 MNHEY, CDR2 SMNVEV (reference sequence). There are 14 residues in the CDR3. Trimming at V came to 5 bases and at J to 5 bases, leaving 2 bases not matched to a gene. CDR3 sequence reads: CASSDRGLTGELFF. The CDR3 nucleotides are TGTGCCAGCAGTGACAGGGGGCTGACCGGGGAGCTGTTTTTT.

The V gene is TRBV5-1, the J gene TRBJ2-3, with TRBD2 matching 13 bases. There are 17 residues in the CDR3. Looked up from germline, CDR1 is SGHRS and CDR2 is YFSETQ. With 4 bases clipped from V and 2 bases from J, the junction kept 7 bases outside the gene matches. This CDR3 is CASSGGTSGKFTDTQYF. CDR3 sequence (DNA): TGCGCCAGCAGCGGGGGGACTAGCGGGAAATTCACAGATACGCAGTATTTT.

J is TRBJ2-4 and V is TRBV5-1, with TRBD1 matching over 9 bases. The junction had 4 bases not matched to a gene; V was cut back by 0 bases and J by 6 bases. The germline CDR1 and CDR2 sequences are SGHRS and YFSETQ. This CDR3 is built from 15 residues. In DNA, the CDR3 is TGCGCCAGCAGCTTGGGGGACAGGGACGGAAACATTCAGTACTTC. This codes for CASSLGDRDGNIQYF.

The rearrangement uses TRBV5-4 and TRBJ1-2; 7 nucleotides agree with TRBD1. V lost 7 bases to trimming and J lost 7 bases; unmatched junction nucleotides: 7. Germline CDR1 reads SGHNT; CDR2 reads YYREEE (reference sequence). The CDR3 runs 12 residues. As DNA, the CDR3 is TGTGCCAGCGAAGACAGGGTTTCTGGCTACACCTTC. Its translation: CASEDRVSGYTF.

This chain joins TRBV7-2 and TRBJ2-3, with D possibly TRBD2 on 5 matching bases. The length of the CDR3 is 15 residues. V lost 2 bases, J lost 2 bases, and 11 bases lay in between. The germline V gene has CDR1 SGHTA and CDR2 FQGNSA. CDR3 amino acids: CASSLLLGNTDTQYF. The CDR3 region has the DNA TGTGCCAGCAGCTTATTACTCGGGAACACAGATACGCAGTATTTT.

The chain is built from TRBV4-1 and TRBJ2-7; TRBD1 might be the D (6 bases). This CDR3 is built from 14 residues. Trimming took 4 bases from V and 1 from J, leaving 11 bases between them. Germline CDR1 and CDR2: MGHRA and YSYEKL. CDR3 protein: CASSPNRASYEQYF. The CDR3 DNA reads TGCGCCAGCAGCCCAAACAGGGCGTCCTACGAGCAGTACTTC.

The chain carries TRBV24-1 and TRBJ2-7, with 8 positions matching TRBD2. Per the germline V gene, CDR1 is KGHDR and CDR2 is SFDVKD. The CDR3 extends over 18 amino acids. V gave up 6 bases and J gave up 0 bases; unmatched junction bases: 15. This CDR3 reads CATSSSKLAGPGSYEQYF. CDR3 nucleotide sequence: TGTGCCACCAGTTCTTCTAAATTAGCGGGACCCGGCTCCTACGAGCAGTACTTC.

This chain joins TRBV28 and TRBJ1-1; D gene uncertain. The germline CDR1 and CDR2 sequences are MDHEN and SYDVKM. The CDR3 runs 13 residues. V lost 4 bases, J lost 4 bases, and 10 bases lay in between. CDR3: CASSSSVFTEAFF. CDR3 nucleotides: TGTGCCAGCAGTTCCAGTGTGTTCACTGAAGCTTTCTTT. Supplemented by reference TRBV28 and TRBJ1-1, the full variable domain reads DVKVTQSSRYLVKRTGEKVFLECVQDMDHENMFWYRQDPGLGLRLIYFSYDVKMKEKGDIPEGYSVSREKKERFSLILESASTNQTSMYLCASSSSVFTEAFFGQGTRLTVV.

The V call is TRBV7-9, the J call TRBJ2-1, with 9 bases aligning to TRBD2. Germline-derived CDR1 and CDR2 are SEHNR and FQNEAQ (reference sequence). V gave up 5 bases and J gave up 6 bases; unmatched junction bases: 8. CDR3 length equals 15 residues. This chain's CDR3 is CASSRDSGRGNEQFF. The CDR3 DNA follows: TGTGCCAGCAGCAGAGATAGCGGGAGAGGCAATGAGCAGTTCTTC.

The chain carries TRBV2 and TRBJ1-2, with D possibly matching TRBD1 (5 bases). Germline assignment: CDR1 SNHLY and CDR2 FYNNEI. The CDR3 is 12 residues long. Trimming stripped 5 bases from V and 4 bases from J, with 8 bases between. CDR3 region: CASSSGFYGYTF. The CDR3 DNA reads TGTGCCAGCAGTTCAGGGTTCTATGGCTACACCTTC.

In this sample, this clone turned up a few times. The chain links TRBV2 to TRBJ1-5, with D perhaps matching TRBD1 (5 bases). V was trimmed by 5 bases and J by 3 bases, leaving 17 bases between them. The CDR3 extends over 16 amino acids. Germline V gene lookup returns CDR1 SNHLY and CDR2 FYNNEI. In nucleotides, the CDR3 is TGTGCCAGCAGTTATTGGGGGGATTCCTTCAATCAGCCCCAGCATTTT. It specifies CASSYWGDSFNQPQHF.

This rearrangement joins TRBV28 to TRBJ2-1; possibly TRBD1 for D (6 bases). The CDR3 contains 13 residues. V dropped 5 bases and J dropped 4 bases, with 9 bases sitting between them. CDR1 is MDHEN, CDR2 SYDVKM, per germline. CDR3 region: CASSTTGYNEQFF. As DNA, the CDR3 is TGTGCCAGCAGTACCACAGGGTACAATGAGCAGTTCTTC.

V gene TRBV4-2 combines with J gene TRBJ2-7, with 8 nucleotides matching TRBD1. The germline V gene has CDR1 LGHNA and CDR2 YNFKEQ. Germline trimming cut 5 bases from V and 3 bases from J; bases unmatched to any gene: 6. The CDR3 consists of 14 residues. Here the CDR3 reads CASSARDRYYEQYF. CDR3 bases: TGTGCCAGCAGCGCGCGGGACAGGTACTACGAGCAGTACTTC.

This chain connects TRBV11-3 to TRBJ2-7; tentatively, D is TRBD1 (6 bases). Germline values: CDR1 SGHNT, CDR2 YENEEA. Trimming took off 5 bases at V and 2 bases at J, with 10 bases between the two ends. The CDR3 has 13 amino acids. Here the CDR3 reads CASSLTGTYEQYF. DNA of the CDR3: TGTGCCAGCAGCCTCACAGGGACCTACGAGCAGTACTTC.

V is TRBV30 and J is TRBJ2-7; 8 positions match TRBD2. This CDR3 comprises 14 residues. CDR1 and CDR2 from the germline V gene are GTSNPN and SVGIG (reference sequence). Trimming removed 5 bases from V and 7 bases from J; junction bases left unmatched: 13. CDR3 sequence reads: CAWDRGLGTGEQYF. The CDR3 DNA reads TGTGCCTGGGATAGGGGACTAGGGACGGGGGAGCAGTACTTC.

The chain links TRBV7-9 to TRBJ1-1; D unresolved. The CDR3 is 11 residues long. Germline CDR1 reads SEHNR; CDR2 reads FQNEAQ (reference sequence). The CDR3 DNA follows: TGTGCTCTAGAGAGGGAAACTGAAGCTTTCTTT. It translates to CALERETEAFF.

The chain links TRBV10-3 to TRBJ2-2; the D gene is possibly TRBD2 (6 bases). The CDR3 consists of 17 residues. V lost 4 bases and J 4 bases, leaving 19 bases between the germline ends. The V gene's germline CDR1 is ENHRY and CDR2 SYGVKD. The CDR3: CAISAPPVRGPTGELFF. The DNA for the CDR3 is TGTGCCATCAGTGCACCGCCGGTGCGGGGACCCACCGGGGAGCTGTTTTTT.

The chain uses TRBV3-1 (or the pseudogene TRBV3-2) and TRBJ1-1, with D possibly TRBD1 on 5 matching bases. This CDR3 is built from 14 residues. Germline lookup yields CDR1 LGHDT and CDR2 YNNKEL (reference sequence). V lost 4 bases, J lost 2 bases, and 11 bases lay in between. The CDR3 protein is CASSLRQGNTEAFF. The DNA of the CDR3 is TGTGCCAGCAGCCTGAGGCAGGGCAACACTGAAGCTTTCTTT.

The CDR3 loop is CASSRTGGSIQPQHF. The CDR3 coding sequence is TGTGCCAGCAGCAGGACAGGGGGTTCCATTCAGCCCCAGCATTTT. The genes are TRBV6-5 and TRBJ1-5; 10 positions match TRBD1. V lost 6 bases to trimming and J lost 6 bases; unmatched junction nucleotides: 8. Germline V gene lookup returns CDR1 MNHEY and CDR2 SVGAGI. There are 15 residues in the CDR3.

This clone was seen a single time. The chain carries TRBV5-1 and TRBJ2-3, with 10 bases matching TRBD1. V was clipped by 5 bases and J by 1 base; unmatched bases: 1. Germline V gene sequence: CDR1 SGHRS, CDR2 YFSETQ. This CDR3 comprises 14 residues. CDR3 residues: CASSGTGGTDTQYF. The DNA for the CDR3 is TGCGCCAGCAGTGGGACAGGGGGCACAGATACGCAGTATTTT.

The V and J genes are TRBV6-6 and TRBJ1-4; TRBD1 is a possible D gene (6 bases). The CDR3 runs 14 residues. Trimming stripped 7 bases from V and 3 bases from J, with 12 bases between. Germline V gene sequence: CDR1 MNHNY, CDR2 SVGAGI (reference sequence). This chain's CDR3 is CASTHSGANEKLFF. The CDR3 DNA follows: TGTGCCAGCACCCACTCAGGGGCTAATGAAAAACTGTTTTTT.

The chain uses TRBV7-9 and TRBJ2-2, with 10 bases matching TRBD1. V lost 7 bases, J lost 6 bases, and 5 bases stayed unmatched. This CDR3 is 14 amino acids long. CDR1 and CDR2 (germline): SEHNR, FQNEAQ (reference sequence). In DNA, the CDR3 is TGTGCCAGCACACGACAGGGGGCTGCCGGGGAGCTGTTTTTT. Amino acid sequence: CASTRQGAAGELFF.